Listed here is a single T cell receptor (beta chain). In the authors' methods: Reference gene primer amplification in the assay estimated nucleated cell counts. The method was immunoSEQ multiplex PCR; TCRdb's version includes in-frame clones alone and lacks a portion of them. From that table come the V and J calls and clone size; the DNA was used to work out D and trimming. The table has around 200,000 clones, about 83% seen once. Germline V gene data show CDR1 as MDHEN and CDR2 as SYDVKM. V lost 6 bases and J lost 8; bases outside the gene matches: 4. The CDR3 length is 14 residues. This entry comes from a study of blood T cell repertoires in COVID-19. Study in general: Samples of COVID-19 (acute and convalescent) were obtained from the United States, Italy and Spain. The analysed material was cDNA or gDNA that came from T cells, B-cell-depleted T cells, or PBMCs.

Sequenced material: peripheral blood. This TCR derives from a man aged 50 or older with active or convalescent COVID-19. This sequence joins TRBV28 and TRBJ1-6, with 10 bases that match TRBD1. This chain's CDR3 is CASSSGQGDSPLHF. The DNA of the CDR3 is TGTGCCAGCAGCTCCGGACAGGGGGATTCACCCCTCCACTTT. Variable domain in full (rest from reference TRBV28 and TRBJ1-6): DVKVTQSSRYLVKRTGEKVFLECVQDMDHENMFWYRQDPGLGLRLIYFSYDVKMKEKGDIPEGYSVSREKKERFSLILESASTNQTSMYLCASSSGQGDSPLHFGNGTRLTVT.